The 29 T cell receptor beta chains below all came from one sample that was sequenced in a study of blood T cells in healthy people across ages. The second PCR ran about 6 to 11 cycles with a sample-barcoded 5' primer and J-beta primers. TCRdb redid the calling of the 5' RACE reads with MiXCR, one entry per CDR3 protein. The table lists about 1.7 million distinct CDR3 sequences, 28% of them singletons. Sequences were obtained from blood. Source of these receptors: a woman aged 25-40 years in good health.

This rearrangement joins TRBV5-6 to TRBJ1-2, with unresolved D. The CDR3 extends over 16 amino acids. V was trimmed by 1 base and J by 3 bases, leaving 16 bases between them. The germline V gene has CDR1 SGHDT and CDR2 YYEEEE. As DNA, the CDR3 is TGTGCCAGCAGCTTGACGGGAGAGGTCCGGTACTATGGCTACACCTTC. It codes for CASSLTGEVRYYGYTF.

This clonotype came up a few times. At one boundary the junction diverges from the germline segment, which might be a read error. The rearrangement links TRBV7-3 to TRBJ2-6, with 10 bases fitting TRBD1. CDR1 SGHTA and CDR2 FQGTGA come from the germline V gene. The length of the CDR3 is 18 residues. The CDR3 nucleotides are TGTGCCGGCAGCTTATTAGGACAGGGGGACACTGGGGCCAACGTCCTGACTTTC. Translating gives CAGSLLGQGDTGANVLTF.

The chain couples TRBV10-3 to TRBJ1-1; perhaps TRBD1 as D (6 bases). Trimming pared 3 bases from V and 1 base from J, leaving 15 bases between. Germline loops: CDR1 ENHRY, CDR2 SYGVKD. This CDR3 has 16 amino acids. In nucleotides, the CDR3 is TGTGCCATCAGTGACCCTGGACAGAGCGGGAACACTGAAGCTTTCTTT. Translated, it gives CAISDPGQSGNTEAFF.

This rearrangement joins TRBV11-2 to TRBJ2-2; D gene ambiguous. The V gene lost 5 bases and the J gene lost 3 bases, with 10 bases spanning the gap. The CDR3 spans 14 residues. Germline V gene data show CDR1 as SGHAT and CDR2 as FQNNGV. The CDR3 DNA reads TGTGCCAGCAGCGCCCTGACTTACACCGGGGAGCTGTTTTTT. This translates into CASSALTYTGELFF.

The gene calls are TRBV28 and TRBJ2-5; 10 bases map to TRBD2. In germline, CDR1 is MDHEN, CDR2 SYDVKM. Trimming removed 6 bases from V and 6 bases from J; junction bases left unmatched: 13. The CDR3 spans 16 residues. The CDR3 spells CASSPAGSGGAQTQYF. CDR3 in DNA: TGTGCCAGCAGCCCCGCCGGAAGCGGGGGGGCACAGACCCAGTACTTC.

The chain couples TRBV5-1 to TRBJ2-7; TRBD2 agrees at 8 bases. CDR3 length: 16 residues. With 4 bases clipped from V and 3 bases from J, the junction kept 12 bases outside the gene matches. CDR1 and CDR2 (germline): SGHRS, YFSETQ. DNA of the CDR3: TGCGCCAGCAGCCCGGATGGGGGACTAGAGTTCTACGAGCAGTACTTC. It encodes CASSPDGGLEFYEQYF.

The chain is built from TRBV10-3 and TRBJ1-6; D is possibly TRBD1 (5 bases). The CDR3 runs 13 residues. Germline loops: CDR1 ENHRY, CDR2 SYGVKD. V lost 6 bases and J lost 8, with 11 bases in between. As DNA, the CDR3 is TGTGCCATCAGGGAATTGGGGGATTCACCCCTCCACTTT. Protein: CAIRELGDSPLHF.

This rearrangement joins TRBV7-9 to TRBJ2-2; D is possibly TRBD2 (6 bases). CDR3 length equals 15 residues. V gave up 6 bases and J gave up 5 bases, with 16 bases separating them. Germline lookup yields CDR1 SEHNR and CDR2 FQNEAQ (reference sequence). CDR3 DNA sequence: TGTGCCAGCAGTTATGGCGGGGTTGAGACCGGGGAGCTGTTTTTT. Amino acids: CASSYGGVETGELFF.

The V and J genes are TRBV7-6 and TRBJ2-2; TRBD2 matches 7 bases. With 4 bases clipped from V and 3 bases from J, the junction kept 5 bases outside the gene matches. The CDR3 extends over 15 amino acids. Germline V gives CDR1 SGHVS, CDR2 FNYEAQ. CDR3 sequence reads: CASSSQRGDTGELFF. CDR3 sequence (DNA): TGTGCCAGCAGCTCCCAGCGGGGAGACACCGGGGAGCTGTTTTTT. The entire variable domain, with the rest obtained from reference TRBV7-6 and TRBJ2-2, is as follows: GAGVSQSPRYKVTKRGQDVALRCDPISGHVSLYWYRQALGQGPEFLTYFNYEAQQDKSGLPNDRFSAERPEGSISTLTIQRTEQRDSAMYRCASSSQRGDTGELFFGEGSRLTVL.

The count of this clonotype is one. One end of the junction does not line up with germline, which may come from a read error. The rearrangement joins TRBV5-1 to TRBJ2-3; 8 bases match TRBD2. CDR1 is SGHRS and CDR2 is YFSETQ in the germline V gene. This CDR3 contains 15 residues. The CDR3 nucleotides are TGCGCCAGCAGCTTGGGGGCGGGGGGACCAGATGCGCAGTATTTT. This encodes CASSLGAGGPDAQYF.

This clonotype was recorded at least ten times. The chain combines TRBV4-1 with TRBJ1-2, with D uncertain. The CDR3 has 15 amino acids. Looked up from germline, CDR1 is MGHRA and CDR2 is YSYEKL. Trimming shortened V by 3 bases and J by 4 bases, and 15 bases separated the two germline ends. CDR3 region: CASSQPRELGYGYTF. CDR3 bases: TGCGCCAGCAGCCAGCCAAGGGAATTGGGCTATGGCTACACCTTC.

The rearrangement joins TRBV7-3 to TRBJ1-6, with no clear D. Germline V gene sequence: CDR1 SGHTA, CDR2 FQGTGA. There are 15 residues in the CDR3. V lost 4 bases and J 0 bases, leaving 7 bases between the germline ends. CDR3 amino acids: CASSSSSSYNSPLHF. The CDR3 bases are TGTGCCAGCAGCTCAAGTAGCTCCTATAATTCACCCCTCCACTTT.

This clonotype was seen a handful of times. The rearrangement joins TRBV20-1 to TRBJ2-3; perhaps TRBD2 as D (6 bases). The V end lost 0 bases, the J end lost 0 bases, and 13 bases lay between the germline ends. Germline V gene lookup returns CDR1 DFQATT and CDR2 SNEGSKA (reference sequence). This CDR3 is built from 16 residues. The CDR3 reads CSARDRTKASTDTQYF. DNA for the CDR3: TGCAGTGCTAGAGATCGGACTAAGGCCAGCACAGATACGCAGTATTTT.

The chain is built from TRBV4-1 and TRBJ2-7; D remains ambiguous. From germline, CDR1 is MGHRA and CDR2 YSYEKL. The CDR3 is 15 amino acids. V was pared by 0 bases and J by 0 bases, with 9 bases between. CDR3 nucleotides: TGCGCCAGCAGCCAAGACTTTTTCCACTCCTACGAGCAGTACTTC. It is translated as CASSQDFFHSYEQYF.

This sequence joins TRBV2 and TRBJ2-3; the D gene could be TRBD1 or TRBD2 (5 bases each). The germline gives CDR1 SNHLY, CDR2 FYNNEI. The CDR3 is 14 amino acids. V was pared by 4 bases and J by 6 bases, with 14 bases between. CDR3 sequence (DNA): TGTGCCAGCAGTGCAGGGACCGTCAAGGATACGCAGTATTTT. Translation: CASSAGTVKDTQYF.

This clonotype showed up just a few times. V and J are TRBV12-3 or TRBV12-4 and TRBJ2-5; 8 bases map to TRBD1. Trimming at V came to 5 bases and at J to 7 bases, leaving 6 bases not matched to a gene. The length of the CDR3 is 13 residues. This CDR3 reads CASSTDRVATQYF. Here the CDR3 DNA reads TGTGCCAGCAGTACGGACAGGGTTGCGACCCAGTACTTC.

The genes are TRBV7-2 and TRBJ1-4; TRBD1 agrees at 7 bases. Losses at the gene ends were 5 bases for V and 5 bases for J; bases not matched to a gene: 8. Germline V gene lookup returns CDR1 SGHTA and CDR2 FQGNSA. The CDR3 consists of 15 residues. This CDR3 reads CASSQEGQLNEKLFF. CDR3 nucleotide sequence: TGTGCCAGCAGCCAAGAGGGACAGCTGAATGAAAAACTGTTTTTT.

The rearrangement links TRBV7-8 to TRBJ2-3, with 7 bases lining up with TRBD2. The ends lost 1 base at V and 1 base at J; junction bases unmatched: 5. This CDR3 is built from 16 residues. CDR1 and CDR2 (germline): SGHVS, FQNEAQ. The CDR3 DNA reads TGTGCCAGCAGCTTAGGCGTCCTAGCGGGCACAGATACGCAGTATTTT. Its translation is CASSLGVLAGTDTQYF.

This clonotype has just a few counts. The chain links TRBV21-1 to TRBJ2-5; TRBD2 is the table's D call and was not checked against the DNA. TRBV21-1 is flagged as a pseudogene. There are 13 residues in the CDR3. Written as DNA, the CDR3 is TGTGCCAGTGTAGGGGAGGATCTCGGGACCCAGTACTTC. Translating gives CASVGEDLGTQYF.

The chain carries TRBV12-3 or TRBV12-4 and TRBJ2-3; 14 bases are shared with TRBD2. This CDR3 is built from 14 residues. J gave up 5 bases and V 8 bases, and 3 bases lay outside the gene matches. CDR3 sequence (DNA): TGTGCCAGCGGGACTAGCGGGAGCCGAGATACGCAGTATTTT. It specifies CASGTSGSRDTQYF.

The J gene is TRBJ2-1, the V gene TRBV30; D is perhaps TRBD2 (6 bases). V was shortened by 3 bases and J by 7 bases, with 13 bases between the two germline ends. The germline CDR1 and CDR2 sequences are GTSNPN and SVGIG (reference sequence). This CDR3 region has 13 residues. The CDR3 sequence: CAWSGLAGNEQFF. The CDR3 bases are TGTGCCTGGAGCGGACTGGCGGGAAATGAGCAGTTCTTC.

This clonotype was observed many times. For the CDR3, the DNA is TGCGCCAGCAGCCAGGGGTATAATTCACCCCTCCACTTT. This gives the protein CASSQGYNSPLHF. The rearrangement uses TRBV5-1 and TRBJ1-6; weak D call: TRBD1 (6 bases). This CDR3 contains 13 residues. Trimming removed 4 bases from V and 4 bases from J, with 6 bases in between. Germline CDR1 SGHRS, CDR2 YFSETQ.

The chain couples TRBV3-1 to TRBJ2-7, with 9 bases lining up with TRBD1. This CDR3 spans 17 amino acids. The germline V gene has CDR1 LGHDT and CDR2 YNNKEL (reference sequence). J was trimmed by 3 bases and V by 0 bases; bases with no gene match: 9. CDR3 in DNA: TGTGCCAGCAGCCAAGAAGCCGGGACAGGGTATGGCTACGAGCAGTACTTC. Its translation is CASSQEAGTGYGYEQYF.

V gene TRBV7-9 combines with J gene TRBJ1-2, with 7 bases that match TRBD1. The ends lost 4 bases at V and 8 bases at J; junction bases unmatched: 13. The CDR3 sequence is 15 residues long. Germline V CDR1 and CDR2: SEHNR, FQNEAQ (reference sequence). CDR3 protein: CASSSATDRRGGYTF. CDR3 nucleotide sequence: TGTGCCAGCAGCTCAGCTACGGACAGGCGAGGCGGCTACACCTTC.

The chain links TRBV6-6 to TRBJ1-2; D ambiguous. The CDR3 consists of 14 residues. Trimming left V 2 bases short and J 2 bases short, with 9 bases between. The germline gives CDR1 MNHNY, CDR2 SVGAGI (reference sequence). CDR3 region: CASSYPEQNYGYTF. For the CDR3, the DNA is TGTGCCAGCAGTTACCCCGAACAGAACTATGGCTACACCTTC.

Comment on this clonotype: With a much larger clone just one base away, this may be a read error. The V and J genes are TRBV20-1 and TRBJ2-4, with 7 nucleotides matching TRBD1. Near its end, the DNA agrees better with TRBJ2-7, so the J call may be wrong. The germline gives CDR1 DFQATT, CDR2 SNEGSKA (reference sequence). The CDR3 sequence is 12 residues long. The CDR3 loop reads CSAKPGGYEQYF. The DNA for the CDR3 is TGCAGTGCTAAACCAGGGGGCTACGAGCAGTACTTC.

The V gene is TRBV6-5, the J gene TRBJ2-7; 8 bases fit TRBD2. The length of the CDR3 is 16 residues. Per the germline V gene, CDR1 is MNHEY and CDR2 is SVGAGI. Unmatched junction bases numbered 13, after V lost 2 bases and J lost 7 bases. The CDR3 nucleotides are TGTGCCAGCAGTTACCTTCGGACTAGCCCCAACAATGAGCAGTACTTC. Its protein is CASSYLRTSPNNEQYF.

V is TRBV12-5 and J is TRBJ1-2; D unresolved. The CDR3 is 13 residues long. CDR1 LGHNT and CDR2 FRNRAP come from the germline V gene. V lost 6 bases and J 6 bases, leaving 14 bases between the germline ends. In DNA, the CDR3 is TGTGCTAGTGGCCCCGACATTACGAATGGCTACACCTTC. Its translation is CASGPDITNGYTF.

This clonotype turned up a few times. The genes are TRBV28 and TRBJ2-1, with TRBD2 identical over 9 bases. V gave up 5 bases and J gave up 5 bases; unmatched junction bases: 10. The CDR3 is made up of 16 amino acids. Per germline, CDR1 MDHEN and CDR2 SYDVKM. The CDR3, as DNA: TGTGCCAGCAGTCTCCACGGTGCGGGGGGGAACAATGAGCAGTTCTTC. This encodes CASSLHGAGGNNEQFF.